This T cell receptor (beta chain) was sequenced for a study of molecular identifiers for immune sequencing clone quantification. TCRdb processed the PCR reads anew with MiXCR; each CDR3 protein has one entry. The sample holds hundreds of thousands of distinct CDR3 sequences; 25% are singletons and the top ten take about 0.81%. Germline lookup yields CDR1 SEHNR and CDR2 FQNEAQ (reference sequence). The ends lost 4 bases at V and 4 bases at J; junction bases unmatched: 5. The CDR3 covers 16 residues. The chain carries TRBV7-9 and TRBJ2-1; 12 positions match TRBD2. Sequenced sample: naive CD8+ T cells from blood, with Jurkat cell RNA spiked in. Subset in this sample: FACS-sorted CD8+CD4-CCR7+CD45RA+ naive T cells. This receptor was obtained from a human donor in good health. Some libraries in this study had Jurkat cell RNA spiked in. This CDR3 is CASSSTSGGSYNEQFF. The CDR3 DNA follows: TGTGCCAGCAGCTCAACTAGCGGGGGGTCGTACAATGAGCAGTTCTTC.